The 24 T cell receptor beta chains below were found in one sample sequenced in a study of early T cells in non-severe SARS-CoV-2 infection. One entry per CDR3 protein results from TCRdb running MiXCR on the 5' RACE reads. This sample has about 110,000 distinct CDR3 sequences, with 9.5% to 13% found just once. Material: whole blood. These receptors were taken from an adult who was a healthcare worker with PCR-confirmed SARS-CoV-2 infection or an uninfected control (not recorded which).

In its sample, this clonotype was seen a few times. The chain links TRBV12-3 or TRBV12-4 to TRBJ1-2; D remains unclear. Trimming removed 5 bases at V and 5 bases at J, with 27 bases between. The CDR3 is 18 amino acids. The CDR3 coding sequence is TGTGCCAGCAGTCACTCCCGGGGTCCCCGTTTAGACCGATATGGCTACACCTTC. Protein sequence: CASSHSRGPRLDRYGYTF.

This clonotype was seen at least ten times. The genes are TRBV20-1 and TRBJ2-1; D gene ambiguous. Germline V gene sequence: CDR1 DFQATT, CDR2 SNEGSKA (reference sequence). The length of the CDR3 is 15 residues. V was shortened by 0 bases and J by 8 bases, with 17 bases between the two germline ends. This CDR3 is CSARDSLGRGDEQFF. The CDR3 bases are TGCAGTGCTAGAGATAGCCTAGGTAGAGGTGATGAGCAGTTCTTC.

This clonotype was picked up many times. The V gene is TRBV6-6, the J gene TRBJ2-3, with D unresolved. Per germline, CDR1 MNHNY and CDR2 SVGAGI (reference sequence). The CDR3 sequence is 11 residues long. The V end lost 5 bases, the J end lost 3 bases, and 3 bases lay between the germline ends. CDR3 in amino acids: CASSQTDTQYF. The CDR3, as DNA: TGTGCCAGCAGTCAAACAGATACGCAGTATTTT.

The gene calls are TRBV28 and TRBJ2-7; D gene ambiguous. The CDR3 runs to 12 residues. The germline V gene has CDR1 MDHEN and CDR2 SYDVKM. Trimming took 7 bases from V and 3 from J, leaving 10 bases between them. This chain's CDR3 is CASTSKIYEQYF. CDR3 sequence (DNA): TGTGCCAGCACCTCCAAAATCTACGAGCAGTACTTC.

This clonotype turned up a few times. The J gene is TRBJ2-2, the V gene TRBV9, with D unresolved. The germline V gene encodes CDR1 SGDLS and CDR2 YYNGEE. The CDR3 length is 15 residues. With 6 bases removed from V and 5 bases from J, the gap between germline ends came to 17 bases. The CDR3 sequence: CASTDQSVETGELFF. The CDR3, as DNA: TGTGCCAGCACCGACCAGTCCGTGGAGACCGGGGAGCTGTTTTTT.

This clonotype was seen a handful of times. The chain carries TRBV7-9 and TRBJ1-2; TRBD1 agrees at 7 bases. The CDR3 covers 14 residues. Germline V gives CDR1 SEHNR, CDR2 FQNEAQ (reference sequence). V shed 3 bases, J shed 3 bases, and the junction held 4 bases outside the gene matches. CDR3 region: CASSFGQAHYGYTF. The CDR3 bases are TGTGCCAGCAGCTTTGGACAGGCCCACTATGGCTACACCTTC.

This clonotype appeared many times. The genes are TRBV30 and TRBJ1-1; no clear D gene. Trimming took 5 bases from V and 3 from J, leaving 13 bases between them. The CDR3 runs 13 residues. Germline CDR1 GTSNPN, CDR2 SVGIG (reference sequence). CDR3 protein: CAWRERTYTEAFF. The CDR3 coding sequence is TGTGCCTGGCGCGAAAGGACTTACACTGAAGCTTTCTTT.

Ten or more counts support this clonotype. The chain employs TRBV12-3 or TRBV12-4 and TRBJ1-1, with TRBD1 identical over 9 bases. Germline trimming cut 6 bases from V and 4 bases from J; bases unmatched to any gene: 3. The CDR3 consists of 13 residues. Here the CDR3 DNA reads TGTGCCAGCAGGACAGGGGGAAGCACTGAAGCTTTCTTT. It specifies CASRTGGSTEAFF.

A few counts support this clonotype. The germline gene is not matched at one end of the junction; a read error may be the cause. The rearrangement uses TRBV6-6 and TRBJ1-4; D not resolved. The CDR3 runs 15 residues. Germline assignment: CDR1 MNHNY and CDR2 SVGAGI (reference sequence). CDR3 sequence (DNA): TGTGCCAGCACAGTCTCGTCCCTTTTGGTTGAAAAACTGTTTTTC. Translation gives CASTVSSLLVEKLFF.

The table lists this clonotype with a few counts. The chain links TRBV29-1 to TRBJ1-1; a possible D gene is TRBD1 (5 bases). Trimming removed 7 bases from V and 4 bases from J, with 13 bases in between. The CDR3 is 12 residues long. Germline CDR1 reads SQVTM; CDR2 reads ANQGSEA. In nucleotides, the CDR3 is TGCAGCGGTATCGAGAGGGGCACTGAAGCTTTCTTT. Amino acid sequence: CSGIERGTEAFF.

The sample holds a few counts of this clonotype. The V and J genes are TRBV7-2 and TRBJ2-2; 11 positions agree with TRBD2. Germline V gene lookup returns CDR1 SGHTA and CDR2 FQGNSA. Unmatched junction bases numbered 7, after V lost 6 bases and J lost 1 base. This CDR3 spans 17 amino acids. For the CDR3, the DNA is TGTGCCAGCAGAAAAAACCTAGCGGGAGGGAACACCGGGGAGCTGTTTTTT. It codes for CASRKNLAGGNTGELFF.

The rearrangement joins TRBV20-1 to TRBJ2-1, with D perhaps TRBD1 or TRBD2 (5 bases each). With 1 base removed from V and 8 bases from J, the gap between germline ends came to 15 bases. CDR3 length equals 14 residues. Germline V CDR1 and CDR2: DFQATT, SNEGSKA (reference sequence). The CDR3 sequence is CSARVAGSTDEQFF. For the CDR3, the DNA is TGCAGTGCTAGAGTGGCAGGGAGTACGGATGAGCAGTTCTTC.

The rearrangement uses TRBV5-1 and TRBJ2-1; no clear D gene. This CDR3 region has 14 residues. V was shortened by 0 bases and J by 10 bases, with 14 bases between the two germline ends. Germline CDR1 is SGHRS and CDR2 is YFSETQ. The CDR3 loop is CASSLARDWREQFF. The CDR3 DNA reads as TGCGCCAGCAGCTTGGCCCGAGACTGGCGGGAGCAGTTCTTC.

This clonotype was seen many times. DNA for the CDR3: TGTGCCAGCAGCTTAACTAGGCTGGTCGTCTACAATGAGCAGTTCTTC. It is translated as CASSLTRLVVYNEQFF. The chain combines TRBV7-2 with TRBJ2-1; D might be TRBD2 (5 bases). Germline V CDR1 and CDR2: SGHTA, FQGNSA. Trimming pared 2 bases from V and 3 bases from J, leaving 14 bases between. The CDR3 consists of 16 residues.

About this clonotype itself: It may be a read error: a sequence one base away is much more abundant. This chain connects TRBV20-1 to TRBJ2-1, with a tentative D call TRBD1 (6 bases). The CDR3 is 13 amino acids. CDR1 is DFQATT and CDR2 is SNEGSKA in the germline V gene (reference sequence). V was trimmed by 5 bases and J by 4 bases, leaving 12 bases between them. The CDR3: CSAPLGAYNEQFF. Here the CDR3 DNA reads TGCAGTGCTCCGCTGGGGGCTTACAATGAGCAGTTCTTC.

This clonotype turned up a few times. The chain recombines TRBV24-1 with TRBJ2-7; D possibly corresponds to TRBD1 (6 bases). The CDR3 is 15 amino acids. Between the trimmed V and J ends, which lost 2 bases and 5 bases, there was a span of 15 bases. Germline CDR1 and CDR2: KGHDR and SFDVKD. The CDR3 reads CATSDSHRDNDEQYF. The DNA for the CDR3 is TGTGCCACCAGTGATTCCCACAGGGATAACGACGAGCAGTACTTC.

This clonotype was seen at least ten times. The chain uses TRBV25-1 and TRBJ1-1; tentative D call: TRBD1 (5 bases). Germline CDR1 is MGHDK and CDR2 is SYGVNS. Between the trimmed V and J ends, which lost 6 bases and 1 base, there was a span of 15 bases. The CDR3 sequence is 15 residues long. CDR3 residues: CASRPRSRANTEAFF. The CDR3, as DNA: TGTGCCAGCAGACCACGGAGCAGGGCGAACACTGAAGCTTTCTTT.

This clonotype turned up a few times. The chain joins TRBV5-5 to TRBJ2-7; D possibly corresponds to TRBD2 (5 bases). Trimming removed 4 bases at V and 7 bases at J, with 27 bases between. CDR1 is SGHKS, CDR2 YYEKEE, per germline (reference sequence). CDR3 length: 17 residues. The CDR3 spells CASSPGAADISLGEQYF. Written as DNA, the CDR3 is TGTGCCAGCAGCCCCGGAGCGGCAGACATTAGTCTTGGGGAGCAGTACTTC. The whole variable domain, filled in from reference TRBV5-5 and TRBJ2-7, reads DAGVTQSPTHLIKTRGQQVTLRCSPISGHKSVSWYQQVLGQGPQFIFQYYEKEERGRGNFPDRFSARQFPNYSSELNVNALLLGDSALYLCASSPGAADISLGEQYFGPGTRLTVT.

The chain couples TRBV7-9 to TRBJ1-2; the D gene is possibly TRBD1 (6 bases). CDR3 length equals 15 residues. The germline V and J ends were trimmed by 1 base and 3 bases, with 12 bases remaining between them. Germline CDR1 SEHNR, CDR2 FQNEAQ (reference sequence). Written as DNA, the CDR3 is TGTGCCAGCAGCTTAGAGGGGGAACCATACTATGGCTACACCTTC. Encoded protein: CASSLEGEPYYGYTF.

The J gene is TRBJ2-7, the V gene TRBV5-6; the match to TRBD1 covers 7 bases. Germline values: CDR1 SGHDT, CDR2 YYEEEE. The V gene end was trimmed by 4 bases and the J gene end by 3 bases; junction bases not matched to a gene: 10. The length of the CDR3 is 15 residues. Here the CDR3 DNA reads TGTGCCAGCAGCCCAGAAGGGGGCAGCTACTACGAGCAGTACTTC. The encoded protein is CASSPEGGSYYEQYF.

The genes are TRBV10-3 and TRBJ2-3, with a possible D match to TRBD1 (5 bases). Germline V gene sequence: CDR1 ENHRY, CDR2 SYGVKD. The CDR3 has 14 residues. Trimming pared 0 bases from V and 5 bases from J, leaving 9 bases between. CDR3 in DNA: TGTGCCATCAGTGAGTCGCCAAGGGGAGATACGCAGTATTTT. Translation: CAISESPRGDTQYF.

The chain carries TRBV7-3 and TRBJ2-5; 9 bases agree with TRBD1. Germline values: CDR1 SGHTA, CDR2 FQGTGA. The V segment lost 1 base and the J segment 3 bases; nucleotides outside the gene matches: 6. The CDR3 runs to 16 residues. In nucleotides, the CDR3 is TGTGCCAGCAGCTTAAGAGCCCGGGACAGGGAAGAGACCCAGTACTTC. This codes for CASSLRARDREETQYF.

This clonotype appeared a few times. This chain uses TRBV5-1 with TRBJ1-1; tentative D call: TRBD1 (6 bases). The CDR3 consists of 16 residues. V lost 0 bases and J 0 bases, leaving 12 bases between the germline ends. CDR1 and CDR2 (germline): SGHRS, YFSETQ. CDR3 loop: CASSLDGGLMNTEAFF. The CDR3 nucleotides read TGCGCCAGCAGCTTGGATGGGGGGCTCATGAACACTGAAGCTTTCTTT.

This clonotype was counted many times. The rearrangement links TRBV10-3 to TRBJ2-3; 10 nucleotides match TRBD2. CDR1 ENHRY and CDR2 SYGVKD come from the germline V gene. V was pared by 5 bases and J by 5 bases, with 10 bases of the junction left unmatched. This CDR3 spans 16 amino acids. Here the CDR3 reads CAISRVLAGAKDTQYF. DNA for the CDR3: TGTGCCATCAGTCGCGTCCTAGCGGGAGCTAAAGATACGCAGTATTTT.